These T cell receptor beta chains were read from a single sample in a study of patients and donors after allogeneic stem cell transplantation. TCRdb re-analysed the RT-PCR reads in MiXCR, keeping a single row per CDR3 protein. The sample yields about 960,000 distinct CDR3 sequences, about a sixth seen once. Sequences were obtained from blood, either unsorted or a sorted T cell fraction (not recorded which). These receptors were collected from a human donor who was either an allogeneic HSCT recipient or a stem cell or donor lymphocyte infusion donor (not recorded which). It is not recorded whose cells these are; they may come from a transplant donor. CDR3s leave out the opening cysteine and the closing phenylalanine or tryptophan.

len	v_gene	j_gene	CDR3aa
11	TRBV25-1	TRBJ1-2	ASAPGQGYGYT
11	TRBV5-1	TRBJ1-1	ASSQNGATEAF
15	TRBV4-1	TRBJ2-3	ASSQPRDPKSTDTQY
16	TRBV21-1	TRBJ2-5	ASEANPPSRRHQETQY
13	TRBV28	TRBJ2-5	ASSSILADAETQY
12	TRBV18	TRBJ2-6	ANPSASGANVLT
17	TRBV6-1	TRBJ2-3	ASSPRGRGGPGGTDTQY
9	TRBV11-3	TRBJ1-1	ASSSKAEAF
13	TRBV6-2/TRBV6-3	TRBJ2-1	ASSYGRLADNEQF
14	TRBV24-1	TRBJ2-1	ATSDFSAFGYNEQF
13	TRBV7-9	TRBJ1-5	ASSLSGQGDQPQH
14	TRBV5-1	TRBJ1-1	ASSQHPGNWDTEAF
11	TRBV29-1	TRBJ1-5	SVGDGRNQPQH
13	TRBV6-1	TRBJ1-1	ASSRLDRENTEAF
15	TRBV20-1	TRBJ1-1	SASPHRVWGKNTEAF
13	TRBV20-1	TRBJ1-1	SSLRTRAPGTEAF
8	TRBV7-8	TRBJ1-1	ASSLGSAF
16	TRBV27	TRBJ1-6	ASSLSFPAGVQNSPLH
11	TRBV24-1	TRBJ2-7	ATSEGLADEQY
13	TRBV5-1	TRBJ2-5	ASSATRGAQETQY
12	TRBV12-5	TRBJ2-1	ASGLAGAGNEQF
9	TRBV27	TRBJ2-1	ASSLDRVQF
8	TRBV25-1	TRBJ2-1	ASSELEQF
10	TRBV20-1	TRBJ2-1	SASPARHEQF
12	TRBV10-3	TRBJ2-7	AISGGDGSYEQY
13	TRBV27	TRBJ2-7	ASSPGWDRFYEQY
13	TRBV12-3/TRBV12-4	TRBJ2-1	ASSSTSGFYNEQF
16	TRBV5-4	TRBJ2-3	ASSLEFGTGAGTDTQY
12	TRBV29-1	TRBJ2-7	SVEDLEPDHEQY
13	TRBV5-1	TRBJ1-1	ASSLGTGGRTEAF
11	TRBV20-1	TRBJ2-3	SAGPGVPDTQY
15	TRBV6-5	TRBJ2-1	ASSYFHLASSYNEQF
14	TRBV4-2	TRBJ2-7	ASSQATGQKTYEQY
12	TRBV20-1	TRBJ2-1	SAARDSLGNEQF
13	TRBV14	TRBJ2-1	ASSFFSGRINEQF
12	TRBV20-1	TRBJ2-1	SAPGLASFNEQF
13	TRBV12-3/TRBV12-4	TRBJ1-5	ASSLKIGADQPQH
17	TRBV10-3	TRBJ2-7	AISELGVAGLRLTYEQY
11	TRBV30	TRBJ2-2	AWRGRWAGELF
12	TRBV5-1	TRBJ2-7	ASSPVTAAYEQY
9	TRBV7-2	TRBJ2-5	ASSARETQY
15	TRBV18	TRBJ2-3	ASSLREGTSSTDTQY
12	TRBV5-6	TRBJ2-1	ASSLVQGGNEQF
14	TRBV3-1	TRBJ2-3	ASSQDLGTGTDTQY
13	TRBV4-3	TRBJ2-1	ASSQVRGTYNEQF
14	TRBV14	TRBJ2-7	ASSPSGTSRAYEQY
13	TRBV4-3	TRBJ1-1	ASSRYETGNTEAF
10	TRBV5-1	TRBJ2-7	ASSLDWDEQY
11	TRBV5-1	TRBJ2-2	ASSLGQGGELF
11	TRBV25-1	TRBJ1-4	ASSAGPGEKLF
11	TRBV5-1	TRBJ2-5	ASSLMGEETQY
12	TRBV12-5	TRBJ2-5	ASAIGLDQETQY
13	TRBV7-2	TRBJ2-1	ASSLGGRRINEQF
12	TRBV6-2/TRBV6-3	TRBJ2-1	ASSGRGTYNEQF
12	TRBV13	TRBJ2-7	ASSTTRYSYEQY
12	TRBV12-3/TRBV12-4	TRBJ2-7	ASSPRMVSSEQY